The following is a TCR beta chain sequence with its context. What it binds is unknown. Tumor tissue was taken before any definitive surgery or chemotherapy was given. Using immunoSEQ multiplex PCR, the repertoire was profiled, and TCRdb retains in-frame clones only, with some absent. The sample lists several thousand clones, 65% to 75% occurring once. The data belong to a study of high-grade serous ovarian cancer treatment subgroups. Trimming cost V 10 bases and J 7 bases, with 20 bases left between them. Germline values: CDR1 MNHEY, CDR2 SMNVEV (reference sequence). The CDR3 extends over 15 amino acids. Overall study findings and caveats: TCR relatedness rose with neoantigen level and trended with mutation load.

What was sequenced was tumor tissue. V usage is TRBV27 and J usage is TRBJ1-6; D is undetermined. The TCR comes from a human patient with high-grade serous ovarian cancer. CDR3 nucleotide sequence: TGTGCCACCCGAACCTTCAGGAGAATAAATTCACCCCTCCACTTT. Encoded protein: CATRTFRRINSPLHF.